These 22 T cell receptor beta chains originate from one sample sequenced in a study of T cells in localized non-small cell lung cancer. Data came from immunoSEQ multiplex PCR; TCRdb stores just in-frame clones and leaves some out. The sample yields about 22,000 clones, about nine tenths seen once. The source material was PBMCs, sampled before any cancer treatment. These receptors were taken from a man between 40 and 69 years old with stage II squamous cell lung carcinoma.

The chain employs TRBV4-3 and TRBJ2-7, with D maybe TRBD1 (6 bases). The CDR3 covers 15 residues. From germline, CDR1 is LGHNA and CDR2 YSLEER. V lost 1 base, J lost 5 bases, and 15 bases lay in between. Here the CDR3 reads CASSQGQGTHHEQYF. The CDR3, as DNA: TGCGCCAGCAGCCAAGGGCAGGGGACCCACCACGAGCAGTACTTC.

V gene TRBV5-5 combines with J gene TRBJ2-2; 14 nucleotides agree with TRBD2. Germline values: CDR1 SGHKS, CDR2 YYEKEE (reference sequence). J lost 4 bases, V lost 3 bases, and 14 bases had no gene match. The CDR3 has 20 amino acids. The DNA for the CDR3 is TGTGCCAGCAGCTCCCGGACTAGCGGGGGGCGAGGGGCCGTCACCGGGGAGCTGTTTTTT. Protein: CASSSRTSGGRGAVTGELFF.

This chain connects TRBV6-6 to TRBJ1-1; no clear D gene. The germline V gene encodes CDR1 MNHNY and CDR2 SVGAGI (reference sequence). V was clipped by 2 bases and J by 0 bases, with 10 bases between them. There are 15 residues in the CDR3. CDR3 sequence reads: CASSYRAAMNTEAFF. The CDR3 DNA sequence: TGTGCCAGCAGTTACCGGGCTGCTATGAACACTGAAGCTTTCTTT.

V gene TRBV2 combines with J gene TRBJ2-7, with D possibly matching TRBD1 (7 bases). The CDR3 is made up of 13 amino acids. Per germline, CDR1 SNHLY and CDR2 FYNNEI. Trimming removed 7 bases at V and 7 bases at J, with 17 bases between. DNA of the CDR3: TGTGCCAGCAACGACAGGGCTGCGGGGGAGCAGTACTTC. Residues: CASNDRAAGEQYF.

This rearrangement joins TRBV29-1 to TRBJ2-3; D not resolved. This CDR3 comprises 14 residues. The V and J ends lost 6 bases and 2 bases respectively, with 15 bases between them. Per the germline V gene, CDR1 is SQVTM and CDR2 is ANQGSEA. The CDR3 spells CSVPGPGITDTQYF. CDR3 in DNA: TGCAGCGTGCCTGGCCCTGGGATCACAGATACGCAGTATTTT.

V is TRBV28 and J is TRBJ2-7, with D perhaps TRBD2 (5 bases). CDR1 MDHEN and CDR2 SYDVKM come from the germline V gene. V lost 3 bases to trimming and J lost 3 bases, with 9 bases between them. The CDR3 spans 13 residues. CDR3 loop: CASSFGGLYEQYF. The CDR3 DNA reads TGTGCCAGCAGTTTCGGCGGACTCTACGAGCAGTACTTC.

This clone has just a few counts. This sequence joins TRBV5-1 and TRBJ1-1, with no clear D. Germline V gene sequence: CDR1 SGHRS, CDR2 YFSETQ. This CDR3 region has 13 residues. V dropped 2 bases and J dropped 1 base, with 6 bases sitting between them. CDR3 sequence (DNA): TGCGCCAGCAGCTTATTGGCGAACACTGAAGCTTTCTTT. Protein product: CASSLLANTEAFF.

By proportion, this clone is medium-sized. The V call is TRBV29-1, the J call TRBJ1-1, with D possibly matching TRBD1 (6 bases). CDR1 is SQVTM and CDR2 is ANQGSEA in the germline V gene. The length of the CDR3 is 13 residues. V gave up 5 bases and J gave up 4 bases, with 14 bases separating them. This chain's CDR3 is CSVTGRGTTEAFF. CDR3 in DNA: TGCAGCGTTACAGGGAGGGGGACCACTGAAGCTTTCTTT.

V usage is TRBV9 and J usage is TRBJ2-5; no firm D call. Trimming took 1 base from V and 1 from J, leaving 8 bases between them. The CDR3 totals 14 residues. Germline CDR1 SGDLS, CDR2 YYNGEE. CDR3 coding DNA: TGTGCCAGCAGCGTATACGACTCCCAAGAGACCCAGTACTTC. Protein sequence: CASSVYDSQETQYF.

The chain uses TRBV7-9 and TRBJ1-1; the match to TRBD1 covers 11 bases. Germline V gene sequence: CDR1 SEHNR, CDR2 FQNEAQ (reference sequence). Trimming at V came to 5 bases and at J to 5 bases, leaving 13 bases not matched to a gene. The CDR3 is 17 residues long. CDR3 in amino acids: CASSPGTGGPSGTEAFF. DNA of the CDR3: TGTGCCAGCAGCCCCGGGACAGGGGGTCCCTCGGGGACTGAAGCTTTCTTT.

The V gene is TRBV6-5, the J gene TRBJ2-2; D gene ambiguous. The CDR3 consists of 15 residues. The V and J ends lost 5 bases and 3 bases respectively, with 13 bases between them. Germline V gives CDR1 MNHEY, CDR2 SVGAGI. CDR3 sequence reads: CASSKPSHDTGELFF. The CDR3, as DNA: TGTGCCAGCAGTAAACCTTCGCACGACACCGGGGAGCTGTTTTTT.

The chain has TRBV28 and TRBJ1-2; no clear D gene. The CDR3 covers 15 residues. V was cut by 7 bases and J by 4 bases, with 19 bases left in between. From germline, CDR1 is MDHEN and CDR2 SYDVKM. The CDR3 coding sequence is TGTGCCAGCATCTCGGGAGGGCATACCCCCTATGGCTACACCTTC. This gives the protein CASISGGHTPYGYTF.

V and J are TRBV5-8 and TRBJ1-6; the D is unclear. The germline gives CDR1 SGHTS, CDR2 YDEGEE. The CDR3 covers 14 residues. V lost 5 bases and J 7 bases, leaving 13 bases between the germline ends. CDR3 sequence reads: CASSSGSRNSPLHF. In DNA form, the CDR3 reads TGTGCCAGCAGTTCCGGGTCAAGGAATTCACCCCTCCACTTT.

The V call is TRBV7-8, the J call TRBJ2-7; 7 nucleotides match TRBD1. The CDR3 consists of 14 residues. Trimming removed 2 bases from V and 7 bases from J; junction bases left unmatched: 8. Germline V gene sequence: CDR1 SGHVS, CDR2 FQNEAQ. The CDR3 DNA is TGTGCCAGCAGCTTAACAGGGGCCCAGGTTGAGCAGTACTTC. As protein: CASSLTGAQVEQYF.

This clone was picked up one time. The chain recombines TRBV19 with TRBJ1-4; D possibly corresponds to TRBD1 (5 bases). Germline CDR1 and CDR2: LNHDA and SQIVND (reference sequence). With 8 bases removed from V and 3 bases from J, the gap between germline ends came to 19 bases. This CDR3 contains 16 residues. The CDR3 nucleotides are TGTGCCAGTGGACACAGGCGGGGCCGGTCTAATGAAAAACTGTTTTTT. This codes for CASGHRRGRSNEKLFF.

The DNA for the CDR3 is TGTGCCAGCAGCAAGTACAGGCCCGATTGGCATGGCTACACCTTC. It translates to CASSKYRPDWHGYTF. The chain carries TRBV5-6 and TRBJ1-2; tentatively, D is TRBD1 (5 bases). V gave up 4 bases and J gave up 6 bases, with 19 bases separating them. The CDR3 runs 15 residues. Germline V gives CDR1 SGHDT, CDR2 YYEEEE.

The chain links TRBV7-2 to TRBJ2-3; 10 bases line up with TRBD2. V lost 0 bases, J lost 4 bases, and 4 bases stayed unmatched. From germline, CDR1 is SGHTA and CDR2 FQGNSA. The CDR3 loop spans 16 amino acids. The CDR3 is CASSLASLAGADTQYF. DNA of the CDR3: TGTGCCAGCAGCTTAGCGAGCCTAGCGGGGGCAGATACGCAGTATTTT. Combining the CDR3 with reference TRBV7-2 and TRBJ2-3 gives the whole variable domain GAGVSQSPSNKVTEKGKDVELRCDPISGHTALYWYRQSLGQGLEFLIYFQGNSAPDKSGLPSDRFSAERTGGSVSTLTIQRTQQEDSAVYLCASSLASLAGADTQYFGPGTRLTVL.

The chain couples TRBV29-1 to TRBJ2-5; 13 positions match TRBD2. The V gene end was trimmed by 7 bases and the J gene end by 5 bases; junction bases not matched to a gene: 10. The CDR3 is made up of 15 amino acids. Per the germline V gene, CDR1 is SQVTM and CDR2 is ANQGSEA. The CDR3 here is CSALPGTSGEETQYF. CDR3 nucleotides: TGCAGCGCCCTACCCGGGACTAGCGGGGAGGAGACCCAGTACTTC.

This chain connects TRBV4-1 to TRBJ1-3; D possibly corresponds to TRBD1 (5 bases). Trimming took 2 bases from V and 0 from J, leaving 17 bases between them. The germline V gene has CDR1 MGHRA and CDR2 YSYEKL. The CDR3 has 18 residues. CDR3 residues: CASSQQDIIGSSGNTIYF. In DNA form, the CDR3 reads TGCGCCAGCAGCCAACAGGACATCATCGGCTCCTCTGGAAACACCATATATTTT.

Only one count was recorded for this clone. The gene calls are TRBV7-6 and TRBJ2-7, with TRBD2 identical over 9 bases. The CDR3 extends over 17 amino acids. Trimming at V came to 1 base and at J to 2 bases, leaving 9 bases not matched to a gene. Germline lookup yields CDR1 SGHVS and CDR2 FNYEAQ. The CDR3, as DNA: TGTGCCAGCAGCTTAGGGATACTAGCGGGCCGGACCTACGAGCAGTACTTC. As protein: CASSLGILAGRTYEQYF.

The V gene is TRBV7-9, the J gene TRBJ1-1; 7 bases line up with TRBD1. Germline V gene sequence: CDR1 SEHNR, CDR2 FQNEAQ (reference sequence). V lost 4 bases, J lost 4 bases, and 9 bases stayed unmatched. The CDR3 has 15 amino acids. The CDR3 protein is CASSSDDREGTEAFF. CDR3 DNA sequence: TGTGCCAGCAGCTCCGACGACAGGGAGGGCACTGAAGCTTTCTTT.

The CDR3 coding sequence is TGTGCCAGCAGCTTGAGGGACAGGGGAAATCAGCCCCAGCATTTT. The encoded protein is CASSLRDRGNQPQHF. The V and J genes are TRBV5-6 and TRBJ1-5, with TRBD1 matching over 10 bases. There are 15 residues in the CDR3. With 1 base clipped from V and 4 bases from J, the junction kept 2 bases outside the gene matches. CDR1 SGHDT and CDR2 YYEEEE come from the germline V gene.